This T cell receptor beta chain comes out of a study of blood T cell repertoires in COVID-19 (dated by TCRdb to about 2020). General notes on the study: Samples covering the acute and convalescent phases of COVID-19 were provided by collaborators in the United States, Italy and Spain. HLA class I and class II types, where available, came from metadata supplied by the sample provider rather than from assay-based typing. The repertoires were released in a freely available public database intended as a resource for research on the immune response to SARS-CoV-2. Sample metadata almost always included a de-identified subject ID, COVID-19 status, age in years and sex. Samples came from the ongoing ImmuneRACE study (first 160 participants) plus 1,254 subjects from 6 global collaborators. The material from the prospective study consisted of cDNA or gDNA derived from T cells, B-cell-depleted T cells, or PBMCs. Subjects who had been exposed to COVID-19, were actively infected with it, or had recovered from it provided the deeply sampled blood TCRbeta repertoires that made up the dataset. The paper's findings and limits, for the study overall: The quantity of clinical and demographic metadata differed by source and by participant and was supplied without curation.

A second Seattle source provided samples from volunteer blood donors who had recovered from COVID-19. Whole blood was collected in K2EDTA tubes by collaborating institutions according to the institutions' own protocols. For TCRbeta analysis, collaborator samples were shipped as frozen whole blood, as isolated PBMCs, or as DNA extracted from either sample type. This clone has only one observation. Which antigen it targets is not known. The record has no base qualities; no much larger clone is one base away. The germline V gene sets CDR1 to KGHSH and CDR2 to LQKENI. Including the terminal cysteine and phenylalanine, the CDR3 comprises 14 residues. Of all the DNA, just the CDR3 is kept, 42 bases in frame from base 1. Relative to germline, V is 1 base shorter and J is 2 bases shorter, with 8 bases between their ends. TCRbeta CDR3 regions were amplified from genomic DNA by means of the immunoSEQ Assay, a bias-controlled multiplex PCR. The original pipeline was this. Nucleated cell counts per sample were estimated from amplification of reference gene primers within the assay. To quantify the absolute abundance of each unique TCRbeta CDR3 rearrangement, sequence reads were collapsed and filtered. Productive Simpson clonality was computed per sample as the square root of Simpson's diversity index over productive rearrangements. The table comes from immuneACCESS by way of TCRdb, which keeps in-frame sequences with V and J called. Part of the clones is missing from these tables; in studies checked, under half for an unresolved V gene and the rest for unknown reasons. V, J and clone size derive from that table, while D and trimming were established from the DNA sequence. Here the sample has 250,000 to 300,000 clones; 87% occur a single time. The ten largest clones represent 2.2% of the sample.

Recombination linked TRBV18 to TRBJ1-1; TRBD1 is a weak D gene call, 6 bases matching. This TCR was sampled from a woman between 50 and 59 years old who had recovered from COVID-19. The sequencing sample was made of peripheral blood. The DNA is as follows: TGTGCCAGCTCACCACGGGACACCAACACTGAAGCTTTCTTT. Its protein reads: CASSPRDTNTEAFF.